Each of the 27 T cell receptor beta chains below was sequenced from the same sample in a study of cytomegalovirus exposure and HLA in healthy donors. PCR was performed using 60 Vbeta and 13 Jbeta primers. Profiled with immunoSEQ multiplex PCR; TCRdb holds only in-frame clones, not every one. The sample lists around 190,000 clones; over 70% were seen once. Material: PBMCs. These receptors all come from a woman aged 18-29 years in good health and CMV-seronegative.

The chain uses TRBV5-1 and TRBJ2-3; D is possibly TRBD1 (5 bases). Germline loops: CDR1 SGHRS, CDR2 YFSETQ. CDR3 length: 16 amino acids. The V and J ends lost 1 base and 0 bases respectively, with 12 bases between them. CDR3 nucleotide sequence: TGCGCCAGCAGCTTGTGGGCAGGGTCTAGCACAGATACGCAGTATTTT. It codes for CASSLWAGSSTDTQYF.

The chain has TRBV28 and TRBJ2-3; 8 bases align to TRBD2. Germline V gene data show CDR1 as MDHEN and CDR2 as SYDVKM. This CDR3 spans 21 amino acids. After removal of 3 bases from V and 4 bases from J, the junction contained 24 bases not matched to a gene. The CDR3: CASSFVGGAGGPLSRADTQYF. For the CDR3, the DNA is TGTGCCAGCAGTTTCGTCGGGGGGGCAGGCGGTCCCCTCTCCCGGGCAGATACGCAGTATTTT.

This chain connects TRBV7-9 to TRBJ2-3, with 9 positions matching TRBD2. With V trimmed by 1 base and J by 1 base, 9 bases remained unmatched. The CDR3 is 18 residues long. The germline V gene encodes CDR1 SEHNR and CDR2 FQNEAQ (reference sequence). The CDR3 reads CASSLDERGAVGTDTQYF. CDR3 sequence (DNA): TGTGCCAGCAGCTTAGATGAGCGGGGGGCCGTCGGCACAGATACGCAGTATTTT.

The chain has TRBV29-1 and TRBJ1-1; 7 bases align to TRBD1. Germline trimming cut 6 bases from V and 0 bases from J; bases unmatched to any gene: 7. Germline assignment: CDR1 SQVTM and CDR2 ANQGSEA. This CDR3 is built from 14 residues. The CDR3 is CSVVRDSMNTEAFF. The CDR3 bases are TGCAGCGTCGTCCGGGACAGCATGAACACTGAAGCTTTCTTT.

The chain carries TRBV29-1 and TRBJ2-3; 7 bases are shared with TRBD1. Unmatched junction bases numbered 5, after V lost 4 bases and J lost 4 bases. The CDR3 extends over 13 amino acids. From germline, CDR1 is SQVTM and CDR2 ANQGSEA. The CDR3 nucleotides read TGCAGCGTTGCTGTGCAGGGGGCAGATACGCAGTATTTT. Translation: CSVAVQGADTQYF.

This rearrangement joins TRBV5-4 to TRBJ2-3, with a possible D match to TRBD2 (5 bases). Germline-derived CDR1 and CDR2 are SGHNT and YYREEE (reference sequence). The V end lost 0 bases, the J end lost 0 bases, and 11 bases lay between the germline ends. The CDR3 covers 16 residues. In nucleotides, the CDR3 is TGTGCCAGCAGCTTGGCGGGTTGGACTAGCACAGATACGCAGTATTTT. Its protein product is CASSLAGWTSTDTQYF.

This clone turned up a few times. The V and J genes are TRBV9 and TRBJ2-2, with 7 nucleotides matching TRBD1. The CDR3 consists of 15 residues. Germline V CDR1 and CDR2: SGDLS, YYNGEE. V gave up 4 bases and J gave up 4 bases; unmatched junction bases: 7. The chain's CDR3 is CASSPPQGPTGELFF. DNA of the CDR3: TGTGCCAGCAGCCCCCCACAGGGGCCCACCGGGGAGCTGTTTTTT.

The rearrangement joins TRBV28 to TRBJ2-7; D may be TRBD2 (5 bases). Between the trimmed V and J ends, which lost 6 bases and 8 bases, there was a span of 26 bases. The germline V gene encodes CDR1 MDHEN and CDR2 SYDVKM. The CDR3 runs to 16 residues. CDR3 sequence reads: CASSPTPGSLKQKQYF. The CDR3 coding sequence is TGTGCCAGCAGCCCGACTCCGGGATCCCTGAAGCAGAAGCAGTACTTC.

This clone was counted only a few times. The V call is TRBV27, the J call TRBJ1-1; no firm D call. Germline loops: CDR1 MNHEY, CDR2 SMNVEV (reference sequence). Trimming left V 3 bases short and J 1 base short, with 9 bases between. CDR3 length: 14 residues. Here the CDR3 reads CASSLVQKNTEAFF. CDR3 bases: TGTGCCAGCAGTTTGGTACAGAAGAACACTGAAGCTTTCTTT.

This chain connects TRBV19 to TRBJ1-1; TRBD1 is a possible D gene (5 bases). V was clipped by 3 bases and J by 0 bases, with 8 bases between them. CDR3 length: 14 amino acids. From germline, CDR1 is LNHDA and CDR2 SQIVND (reference sequence). Here the CDR3 DNA reads TGTGCCAGTAGTATGAGACAGTTGAACACTGAAGCTTTCTTT. It codes for CASSMRQLNTEAFF.

This clone was counted once. This chain joins TRBV27 and TRBJ2-5; weak D call: TRBD2 (5 bases). Germline values: CDR1 MNHEY, CDR2 SMNVEV (reference sequence). Trimming left V 2 bases short and J 11 bases short, with 21 bases between. The CDR3 length is 15 residues. The CDR3 spells CASSLEWTRFEEQYF. The CDR3 nucleotides read TGTGCCAGCAGTTTAGAATGGACTCGTTTTGAAGAGCAGTACTTC.

This clone was detected a few times. The V and J genes are TRBV28 and TRBJ1-5, with 12 bases lining up with TRBD1. Trimming cost V 6 bases and J 9 bases; bases outside gene matches: 18. Germline CDR1 MDHEN, CDR2 SYDVKM. CDR3 length: 18 amino acids. As DNA, the CDR3 is TGTGCCAGCAGAACATCTCCGGGACAGGGGGCCCTTCGTGTGCCCCAGCATTTT. This encodes CASRTSPGQGALRVPQHF.

This chain joins TRBV7-7 and TRBJ2-1; 8 bases are a match to TRBD1. The CDR3 consists of 15 residues. V was clipped by 5 bases and J by 6 bases; unmatched bases: 9. Germline CDR1 is SSHAT and CDR2 is FNYEAQ (reference sequence). CDR3 amino acids: CASSADRQGINEQFF. Here the CDR3 DNA reads TGTGCCAGCAGCGCAGATCGACAGGGGATCAATGAGCAGTTCTTC.

The rearrangement joins TRBV5-6 to TRBJ1-1; 7 positions agree with TRBD1. The CDR3 loop spans 15 amino acids. The V gene's germline CDR1 is SGHDT and CDR2 YYEEEE. V trimming: 3 bases; J trimming: 1 base; junction bases outside the gene matches: 6. DNA of the CDR3: TGTGCCAGCAGCTGGGGGACAGTAAAGAACACTGAAGCTTTCTTT. Protein sequence: CASSWGTVKNTEAFF.

The chain is built from TRBV27 and TRBJ1-6, with D unresolved. V gave up 4 bases and J gave up 6 bases, with 7 bases separating them. Germline loops: CDR1 MNHEY, CDR2 SMNVEV (reference sequence). CDR3 length: 13 amino acids. CDR3 DNA: TGTGCCAGCAGTTACAGATTTAATTCACCCCTCCACTTT. Amino acid sequence: CASSYRFNSPLHF.

This clone was seen only a few times. The V and J genes are TRBV9 and TRBJ1-4, with 11 bases matching TRBD1. This CDR3 is built from 16 residues. V dropped 4 bases and J dropped 7; count of bases not matched to a gene: 9. Germline CDR1 SGDLS, CDR2 YYNGEE. DNA for the CDR3: TGTGCCAGCAGCCCCCGTACCGGGACAGGGGGTGAAAAACTGTTTTTT. Residues: CASSPRTGTGGEKLFF.

This clone was seen a handful of times. The V and J genes are TRBV5-1 and TRBJ2-1, with D maybe TRBD2 (6 bases). Germline CDR1 reads SGHRS; CDR2 reads YFSETQ. Trimming left V 3 bases short and J 0 bases short, with 10 bases between. The CDR3 is 15 amino acids. CDR3 in DNA: TGCGCCAGCAGCTCCGGGGGTATCTCCTACAATGAGCAGTTCTTC. This encodes CASSSGGISYNEQFF.

V usage is TRBV7-2 and J usage is TRBJ2-5, with TRBD1 matching over 8 bases. The CDR3 has 14 amino acids. Germline V gene data show CDR1 as SGHTA and CDR2 as FQGNSA. The junction had 7 bases not matched to a gene; V was cut back by 5 bases and J by 5 bases. The CDR3 protein is CASSKTGADETQYF. Written as DNA, the CDR3 is TGTGCCAGCAGCAAGACAGGGGCCGACGAGACCCAGTACTTC.

The chain recombines TRBV11-3 with TRBJ2-5; 8 bases align to TRBD2. Losses at the gene ends were 1 base for V and 3 bases for J; bases not matched to a gene: 7. The CDR3 has 16 amino acids. Germline V gene data show CDR1 as SGHNT and CDR2 as YENEEA. The CDR3 sequence is CASSLGGGLAKETQYF. In DNA, the CDR3 is TGTGCCAGCAGCTTAGGGGGTGGACTAGCAAAAGAGACCCAGTACTTC.

The V call is TRBV6-1, the J call TRBJ1-6, with 9 bases matching TRBD1. This CDR3 contains 15 residues. In germline, CDR1 is MNHNS, CDR2 SASEGT. The V and J ends lost 2 bases and 10 bases, in that order; junction bases with no gene match: 6. The DNA for the CDR3 is TGTGCCAGCAGTGAATTAGGGACAGGGCCATCACCCCTCCACTTT. Its protein is CASSELGTGPSPLHF.

The chain recombines TRBV6-1 with TRBJ2-3; tentative D call: TRBD2 (6 bases). Germline V gene data show CDR1 as MNHNS and CDR2 as SASEGT. CDR3 length: 14 amino acids. V lost 8 bases and J lost 2, with 14 bases in between. In nucleotides, the CDR3 is TGTGCCAGCGGGGCGGGGATTCTCACAGATACGCAGTATTTT. Amino acid sequence: CASGAGILTDTQYF.

This clone was found a few times. The DNA for the CDR3 is TGTGCCAGCAGCCCCCCCGGGGGTGAGCTGTTTTTT. It yields the protein CASSPPGGELFF. This chain links TRBV7-3 with TRBJ2-2, with D tentatively TRBD2 (6 bases). Trimming left V 5 bases short and J 11 bases short, with 12 bases between. Germline V gene data show CDR1 as SGHTA and CDR2 as FQGTGA. The CDR3 has 12 amino acids.

The table lists this clone with a few counts. The J gene is TRBJ1-3, the V gene TRBV5-6; weak D call: TRBD1 (5 bases). The CDR3 runs to 15 residues. V shed 0 bases and J shed 0 bases, with 7 bases lying between them. The V gene's germline CDR1 is SGHDT and CDR2 YYEEEE. CDR3 DNA sequence: TGTGCCAGCAGCTTGGGACAGTACTCTGGAAACACCATATATTTT. Its protein is CASSLGQYSGNTIYF.

The sample holds one count of this clone. V usage is TRBV28 and J usage is TRBJ1-5; no reliable D call. The germline CDR1 and CDR2 sequences are MDHEN and SYDVKM. V lost 5 bases to trimming and J lost 3 bases, with 20 bases between them. The CDR3 contains 17 residues. The CDR3 DNA reads TGTGCCAGCAGTCCAAAAAACTTCTCTGAACCCAATCAGCCCCAGCATTTT. Translated: CASSPKNFSEPNQPQHF.

The chain links TRBV9 to TRBJ2-1; weak D call: TRBD2 (7 bases). Germline CDR1 and CDR2: SGDLS and YYNGEE. The CDR3 loop spans 16 amino acids. V was pared by 1 base and J by 2 bases, with 13 bases between. The CDR3 DNA sequence: TGTGCCAGCAGCGTAATGGGGGGGGCCACCTACAATGAGCAGTTCTTC. Its translation is CASSVMGGATYNEQFF.

This CDR3 reads CASRPQQGHEQFF. CDR3 sequence (DNA): TGTGCCAGCAGACCCCAACAGGGCCATGAGCAGTTCTTC. The chain employs TRBV6-6 and TRBJ2-1; maybe TRBD1 (6 bases). Germline loops: CDR1 MNHNY, CDR2 SVGAGI (reference sequence). Deletions cut 6 bases from V and 8 bases from J, with 14 bases between. The CDR3 spans 13 residues.

This clone came up a few times. The chain is built from TRBV7-2 and TRBJ2-3; 12 positions match TRBD2. V gave up 6 bases and J gave up 4 bases; unmatched junction bases: 8. Germline V lookup: CDR1 SGHTA, CDR2 FQGNSA. This CDR3 has 16 residues. CDR3 in DNA: TGTGCCAGCAGATCCACTAGCGGGAGGATCCCAGATACGCAGTATTTT. Its protein product is CASRSTSGRIPDTQYF.